One sample yielded the 27 T cell receptor beta chains listed below, sequenced in a study of CD8 T cells in ankylosing spondylitis listed by TCRdb under 2017. The receptor library was made with 5' RACE. TCRdb shows the sequencer as Illumina HiSeq 2500. TCRdb reanalyzed the raw reads on its own, using fastp at Q25 for trimming and MiXCR for clone calling, and kept in-frame beta chains. A single entry per CDR3 protein holds the most common genes and DNA from its merged rows. The sample has approximately 130,000 distinct CDR3 sequences on record, over 9.5% of them singletons. Of the sample, about 4% is held by the ten largest clones. The sample taken for sequencing was blood, either unsorted or a sorted T cell fraction (not recorded which). These receptor sequences come from a female donor with ankylosing spondylitis or in good health (not recorded which).

Worth noting for this clonotype: One base away lies a much larger clone, so this may be a sequencing read error. This chain joins TRBV5-1 and TRBJ2-7; D assignment may be TRBD1 or TRBD2 (5 bases each). Per germline, CDR1 SGHRS and CDR2 YFSETQ. The CDR3 totals 16 residues. CDR3 nucleotides: TGCGTCAGCAGCTTGGCTCCCAGGGACCAATCTTACGAGCAGTACTTC. Amino acid sequence: CVSSLAPRDQSYEQYF.

To note about this clonotype: This may arise from a read error, as a much more abundant clone is one base away. The V gene is TRBV2, the J gene TRBJ1-1; 9 bases are shared with TRBD1. The CDR3 is 14 residues long. Per germline, CDR1 SNHLY and CDR2 FYNNEI. CDR3 DNA: TGTGTCAGCAGGCGGACAGGGGAGGACACTGAAGCTTTCTTT. Protein product: CVSRRTGEDTEAFF.

At least ten counts were recorded for this clonotype. The V gene is TRBV5-5, the J gene TRBJ1-1; maybe TRBD1 (5 bases). Trimming stripped 4 bases from V and 5 bases from J, with 15 bases between. The germline CDR1 and CDR2 sequences are SGHKS and YYEKEE (reference sequence). The CDR3 spans 14 residues. The CDR3 DNA reads TGTGCCAGCAGCCCGTTTAAGGGGTGGACTGAAGCTTTCTTT. Its translation: CASSPFKGWTEAFF. The entire variable domain, with the rest obtained from reference TRBV5-5 and TRBJ1-1, is as follows: DAGVTQSPTHLIKTRGQQVTLRCSPISGHKSVSWYQQVLGQGPQFIFQYYEKEERGRGNFPDRFSARQFPNYSSELNVNALLLGDSALYLCASSPFKGWTEAFFGQGTRLTVV.

This clonotype was picked up many times. This chain joins TRBV24-1 and TRBJ2-5; D is unclear. CDR1 and CDR2 (germline): KGHDR, SFDVKD. The V end lost 7 bases, the J end lost 3 bases, and 14 bases lay between the germline ends. The CDR3 contains 14 residues. CDR3 loop: CATSGDVAKETQYF. CDR3 sequence (DNA): TGTGCCACCAGCGGAGACGTGGCCAAAGAGACCCAGTACTTC.

The chain joins TRBV10-3 to TRBJ2-7; D gene ambiguous. This CDR3 is built from 12 residues. Germline V lookup: CDR1 ENHRY, CDR2 SYGVKD. Trimming stripped 5 bases from V and 2 bases from J, with 7 bases between. CDR3 DNA: TGTGCCATCAGTCCCGAAACCTACGAGCAGTACTTC. The encoded protein is CAISPETYEQYF.

The table lists this clonotype with many counts. This rearrangement joins TRBV3-1 to TRBJ1-2; possible D gene TRBD1, 5 bases. This CDR3 contains 14 residues. In germline, CDR1 is LGHDT, CDR2 YNNKEL (reference sequence). Trimming cost V 0 bases and J 8 bases, with 13 bases left between them. CDR3 in DNA: TGTGCCAGCAGCCAAGAGGCAGGGACTAAGGGCTACACCTTC. Residues: CASSQEAGTKGYTF.

This clonotype was observed once. The CDR3 spells CASSLGGLPTVGEQFF. Here the CDR3 DNA reads TGTGCCAGCAGCTTGGGGGGACTGCCCACGGTAGGTGAGCAGTTCTTC. The rearrangement uses TRBV5-6 and TRBJ2-1; tentatively, D is TRBD2 (6 bases). The CDR3 is 16 residues long. Per the germline V gene, CDR1 is SGHDT and CDR2 is YYEEEE. Trimming took off 0 bases at V and 9 bases at J, with 19 bases between the two ends.

The sample holds many counts of this clonotype. The chain combines TRBV12-3 or TRBV12-4 with TRBJ1-5; TRBD1 agrees at 7 bases. The V and J ends lost 4 bases and 4 bases, in that order; junction bases with no gene match: 1. The CDR3 spans 13 residues. The CDR3, as DNA: TGTGCCAGCAGTTGGGGACAGAATCAGCCCCAGCATTTT. It yields the protein CASSWGQNQPQHF.

This clonotype came up many times. The V call is TRBV7-2, the J call TRBJ2-7; D is ambiguous. There are 12 residues in the CDR3. The germline CDR1 and CDR2 sequences are SGHTA and FQGNSA. Trimming left V 3 bases short and J 9 bases short, with 12 bases between. The CDR3 loop is CASSLDRSVQYF. In nucleotides, the CDR3 is TGTGCCAGCAGCTTGGACCGGAGCGTGCAGTACTTC.

The V and J genes are TRBV5-1 and TRBJ2-3; 9 bases align to TRBD2. CDR1 is SGHRS and CDR2 is YFSETQ in the germline V gene. This CDR3 region has 18 residues. V lost 1 base and J lost 1; bases outside the gene matches: 10. In DNA form, the CDR3 reads TGCGCCAGCAGCTTGAGGACTCTGGCGGGAGGGGGCACAGATACGCAGTATTTT. It translates to CASSLRTLAGGGTDTQYF.

This clonotype was recorded many times. This chain connects TRBV19 to TRBJ1-5, with D unresolved. V was shortened by 3 bases and J by 2 bases, with 8 bases between the two germline ends. The germline gives CDR1 LNHDA, CDR2 SQIVND (reference sequence). The length of the CDR3 is 14 residues. CDR3 coding DNA: TGTGCCAGTAGTATCTTGGGTGGCAATCAGCCCCAGCATTTT. Protein: CASSILGGNQPQHF.

This clonotype appeared many times. This sequence joins TRBV5-1 and TRBJ1-2; 7 bases are a match to TRBD1. CDR1 is SGHRS and CDR2 is YFSETQ in the germline V gene. V was pared by 4 bases and J by 7 bases, with 7 bases of the junction left unmatched. This CDR3 contains 13 residues. The DNA for the CDR3 is TGCGCCAGCAGCCAAAATACAGGGGTTGGCTACACCTTC. Translation gives CASSQNTGVGYTF. The full variable domain, its missing parts supplied by reference TRBV5-1 and TRBJ1-2, is KAGVTQTPRYLIKTRGQQVTLSCSPISGHRSVSWYQQTPGQGLQFLFEYFSETQRNKGNFPGRFSGRQFSNSRSEMNVSTLELGDSALYLCASSQNTGVGYTFGSGTRLTVV.

This clonotype was seen repeatedly, ten times or more. The chain recombines TRBV3-1 with TRBJ2-5; D remains ambiguous. The germline V and J ends were trimmed by 4 bases and 0 bases, with 12 bases remaining between them. The V gene's germline CDR1 is LGHDT and CDR2 YNNKEL (reference sequence). This CDR3 spans 15 amino acids. CDR3 sequence (DNA): TGTGCCAGCAGCCTCCAAGGACGGAACCAAGAGACCCAGTACTTC. It yields the protein CASSLQGRNQETQYF.

A few counts support this clonotype. The genes are TRBV7-8 and TRBJ2-1, with D maybe TRBD1 (6 bases). This CDR3 has 15 amino acids. Germline V lookup: CDR1 SGHVS, CDR2 FQNEAQ. Trimming pared 2 bases from V and 4 bases from J, leaving 12 bases between. This chain's CDR3 is CASSLPGQWYNEQFF. The CDR3 DNA sequence: TGTGCCAGCAGCTTACCTGGACAGTGGTACAATGAGCAGTTCTTC. Full variable domain (outside the CDR3, taken from reference TRBV7-8 and TRBJ2-1): GAGVSQSPRYKVAKRGQDVALRCDPISGHVSLFWYQQALGQGPEFLTYFQNEAQLDKSGLPSDRFFAERPEGSVSTLKIQRTQQEDSAVYLCASSLPGQWYNEQFFGPGTRLTVL.

At least ten counts were recorded for this clonotype. The chain combines TRBV20-1 with TRBJ1-1, with 8 positions matching TRBD1. CDR3 size: 14 residues. Trimming took 6 bases from V and 1 from J; bases not matched to a gene: 7. CDR1 and CDR2 (germline): DFQATT, SNEGSKA (reference sequence). For the CDR3, the DNA is TGCAGTGCAAGGGGGGGGACAGGGAACACTGAAGCTTTCTTT. Its translation is CSARGGTGNTEAFF.

The CDR3, as DNA: TGTGCCAGCAGTGTCCCGGGACAGAGAAATCAGCCCCAGCATTTT. This gives the protein CASSVPGQRNQPQHF. The genes are TRBV12-3 or TRBV12-4 and TRBJ1-5; 7 positions agree with TRBD1. The trim removed 5 bases at V and 4 bases at J, leaving 8 bases unmatched. CDR3 length equals 15 residues.

Regarding this clonotype: The junction differs from germline at one of its ends, possibly a read error. The rearrangement uses TRBV5-4 and TRBJ2-2, with no clear D. The germline gives CDR1 SGHNT, CDR2 YYREEE (reference sequence). The CDR3 has 15 residues. The CDR3 sequence: CTSSVRTSNTGELFF. In DNA, the CDR3 is TGTACCAGCAGCGTCCGAACCTCGAACACCGGGGAGCTGTTTTTT.

Ten or more counts support this clonotype. V is TRBV5-6 and J is TRBJ1-2; D uncertain. CDR3 length: 15 residues. In germline, CDR1 is SGHDT, CDR2 YYEEEE. Trimming removed 6 bases at V and 2 bases at J, with 17 bases between. The CDR3 region has the DNA TGTGCCAGCACGCTTCCGTATACTTCAAACTATGGCTACACCTTC. Translated: CASTLPYTSNYGYTF.

V gene TRBV3-1 combines with J gene TRBJ1-6; TRBD1 might be the D (5 bases). V was pared by 1 base and J by 6 bases, with 10 bases between. The CDR3 consists of 15 residues. CDR1 is LGHDT, CDR2 YNNKEL, per germline (reference sequence). In DNA form, the CDR3 reads TGTGCCAGCAGCCAAGGCTCGGGGGTTAATTCACCCCTCCACTTT. Protein sequence: CASSQGSGVNSPLHF. The variable domain in full, completed from reference TRBV3-1 and TRBJ1-6, reads DTAVSQTPKYLVTQMGNDKSIKCEQNLGHDTMYWYKQDSKKFLKIMFSYNNKELIINETVPNRFSPKSPDKAHLNLHINSLELGDSAVYFCASSQGSGVNSPLHFGNGTRLTVT.

Regarding this clonotype: A clone one base away is much larger, so this may be a read error. J is TRBJ2-5 and V is TRBV20-1, with 8 bases matching TRBD1. Germline CDR1 and CDR2: DFQATT and SNEGSKA (reference sequence). This CDR3 is 13 amino acids long. V lost 6 bases, J lost 1 base, and 4 bases stayed unmatched. In DNA form, the CDR3 reads TGCAGTGCCACACAGGGGGTCCAAGAGACCCAGTACTTC. Translating gives CSATQGVQETQYF.

Notes on this clonotype: This could be a read error, since a much larger clone is one nucleotide away. The chain has TRBV20-1 and TRBJ2-7; 11 bases line up with TRBD2. The CDR3 consists of 14 residues. CDR1 DFQATT and CDR2 SNEGSKA come from the germline V gene (reference sequence). CDR3 in amino acids: CSARGLAGSYERYF. The DNA of the CDR3 is TGCAGTGCTAGAGGACTAGCGGGATCTTACGAGCGGTACTTC.

This clonotype was recorded at least ten times. The V gene is TRBV25-1, the J gene TRBJ1-6; the match to TRBD1 covers 8 bases. This CDR3 region has 13 residues. CDR1 is MGHDK, CDR2 SYGVNS, per germline. Germline trimming cut 10 bases from V and 9 bases from J; bases unmatched to any gene: 8. In nucleotides, the CDR3 is TGTGCCAAATCGGGACAGGAGGCTTCACCCCTCCACTTT. Its protein is CAKSGQEASPLHF.

This clonotype has more than one count but fewer than ten. This chain joins TRBV7-2 and TRBJ2-4; 8 nucleotides line up with TRBD2. Trimming cost V 2 bases and J 5 bases; bases outside gene matches: 5. Germline values: CDR1 SGHTA, CDR2 FQGNSA. This CDR3 is built from 15 residues. CDR3 in DNA: TGTGCCAGCAGCTTATCCGCGGGAGGCCAAAACATTCAGTACTTC. Translation gives CASSLSAGGQNIQYF.

This clonotype was detected many times. The rearrangement joins TRBV5-1 to TRBJ2-3; 15 bases are a match to TRBD2. The CDR3 sequence is 17 residues long. CDR1 SGHRS and CDR2 YFSETQ come from the germline V gene. The junction had 11 bases not matched to a gene; V was cut back by 8 bases and J by 4 bases. CDR3 protein: CASRGTSGRMGADTQYF. The CDR3 DNA reads as TGCGCCAGTAGAGGGACTAGCGGGAGGATGGGAGCAGATACGCAGTATTTT. Full variable domain (outside the CDR3, taken from reference TRBV5-1 and TRBJ2-3): KAGVTQTPRYLIKTRGQQVTLSCSPISGHRSVSWYQQTPGQGLQFLFEYFSETQRNKGNFPGRFSGRQFSNSRSEMNVSTLELGDSALYLCASRGTSGRMGADTQYFGPGTRLTVL.

This clonotype turned up a few times. The gene calls are TRBV7-9 and TRBJ2-1; 9 bases match TRBD2. Germline trimming cut 10 bases from V and 4 bases from J; bases unmatched to any gene: 8. The CDR3 contains 14 residues. Germline-derived CDR1 and CDR2 are SEHNR and FQNEAQ (reference sequence). The CDR3 bases are TGTGCCACCTTTAGCGGGAGTTCTTACAATGAGCAGTTCTTC. Translating it yields CATFSGSSYNEQFF.

The V gene is TRBV29-1, the J gene TRBJ1-2; maybe TRBD1 (6 bases). Germline lookup yields CDR1 SQVTM and CDR2 ANQGSEA. Trimming stripped 5 bases from V and 0 bases from J, with 10 bases between. The CDR3 loop spans 13 amino acids. The CDR3 DNA reads as TGCAGCGTTCGACAGGAAGCTAACTATGGCTACACCTTC. It yields the protein CSVRQEANYGYTF.

The sample holds a few counts of this clonotype. The chain links TRBV7-2 to TRBJ2-7; D might be TRBD2 (5 bases). V shed 5 bases and J shed 6 bases, with 14 bases lying between them. The CDR3 is made up of 13 amino acids. Germline CDR1 is SGHTA and CDR2 is FQGNSA. The CDR3 protein is CASSQRGLGEQYF. The CDR3 coding sequence is TGTGCCAGCAGCCAGCGTGGACTCGGCGAGCAGTACTTC.